The source of this T cell receptor (beta chain) is a study of identical twins. The donors were all healthy and Caucasian. As regards this clonotype: The antigen remains undetermined.

Germline values: CDR1 SQVTM, CDR2 ANQGSEA. J lost 7 bases, V lost 4 bases, and 5 bases had no gene match. The CDR3 extends over 12 amino acids. TCRdb reanalysed the 5' RACE reads using MiXCR and keeps one entry per CDR3 protein. This sample has about 460,000 distinct CDR3 sequences, with more than 13% found just once. The study, taken as a whole, reports: The presence of invariant MAIT and iNKT cells could partly confound analyses of zero-insertion sequences.

The sample also formed part of further work on yellow fever vaccine responses in identical twins.

The sample consisted of CD4+ T cells sorted from blood. The receptor was derived from a woman between 18 and 29 years old in good health. The chain employs TRBV29-1 and TRBJ1-2; 8 bases align to TRBD1. CDR3 protein: CSVAGGAGGYTF. CDR3 coding DNA: TGCAGCGTTGCAGGGGGCGCGGGTGGCTACACCTTC.